Below are 3 T cell receptor beta chains sequenced from a single sample in a study of CD4+ T cells in melanoma. Sequencing was performed with immunoSEQ multiplex PCR; in TCRdb, only in-frame clones are kept and a portion is missing. Of roughly 5,000 clones in the sample, around three fifths were seen once. Sequenced sample: cells from a culture (not recorded whether cultured in vitro). These receptors originate from a human donor with melanoma.

The chain employs TRBV7-2 and TRBJ1-5; no firm D call. The V end lost 5 bases, the J end lost 0 bases, and 11 bases lay between the germline ends. Germline V CDR1 and CDR2: SGHTA, FQGNSA. The CDR3 loop spans 15 amino acids. CDR3 amino acids: CASSPIPGSNQPQHF. The CDR3, as DNA: TGTGCCAGCAGCCCCATCCCAGGTAGCAATCAGCCCCAGCATTTT.

The rearrangement joins TRBV5-1 to TRBJ1-1; no clear D. The germline CDR1 and CDR2 sequences are SGHRS and YFSETQ. The V end was cut by 3 bases, the J end by 4 bases, with 10 bases between. This CDR3 spans 13 amino acids. The DNA of the CDR3 is TGCGCCAGCAGCTCGTACGTTCCCACTGAAGCTTTCTTT. Encoded protein: CASSSYVPTEAFF.

The chain recombines TRBV5-1 with TRBJ1-2, with D possibly being TRBD1 (6 bases). This CDR3 region has 14 residues. Germline assignment: CDR1 SGHRS and CDR2 YFSETQ. Between the trimmed V and J ends, which lost 4 bases and 0 bases, there was a span of 10 bases. CDR3 loop: CASSPTGTNYGYTF. The CDR3 DNA sequence: TGCGCCAGCAGCCCCACAGGGACTAACTATGGCTACACCTTC.